The 20 T cell receptor beta chains below come from one sample, sequenced in a study of T cell repertoires in cytomegalovirus infection (dated by TCRdb to between 2018 and 2020). Sequencing was performed on an Illumina HiSeq 1500. The public reads were quality trimmed at Q25 with fastp and then assembled into clones with MiXCR by TCRdb, keeping productive beta chains. Every distinct CDR3 protein forms one entry, paired with its most common genes and DNA. In this sample the table shows roughly 990,000 distinct CDR3 sequences, roughly 31% of which occur a single time. The ten largest clones take up 13% of the sample. Which antigens these TCRs recognize remains unknown. What the treatment or condition label conveys for this sample: in vitro stimulation with specific CMV peptide epitopes to enrich CMV-specific T cells. The sample in question was cultured CD8+ T cells from PBMCs, obtained from culture after CMV antigen stimulation. The receptors originated from a human donor in good health (CMV status not recorded). Some clones in this sample may be carry-over from other donors' samples.

This sequence joins TRBV3-1 and TRBJ1-1, with unresolved D. Germline assignment: CDR1 LGHDT and CDR2 YNNKEL (reference sequence). The CDR3 has 15 residues. V lost 2 bases to trimming and J lost 3 bases, with 13 bases between them. CDR3 amino acids: CASSQPHTRHTEAFF. In nucleotides, the CDR3 is TGTGCCAGCAGCCAACCTCATACCAGACACACTGAAGCTTTCTTT. Full variable domain (outside the CDR3, taken from reference TRBV3-1 and TRBJ1-1): DTAVSQTPKYLVTQMGNDKSIKCEQNLGHDTMYWYKQDSKKFLKIMFSYNNKELIINETVPNRFSPKSPDKAHLNLHINSLELGDSAVYFCASSQPHTRHTEAFFGQGTRLTVV.

This clonotype has more than one count but fewer than ten. The rearrangement links TRBV27 to TRBJ2-3; D possibly corresponds to TRBD2 (6 bases). The CDR3 loop spans 13 amino acids. V lost 1 base and J lost 5, with 7 bases in between. Germline CDR1 and CDR2: MNHEY and SMNVEV (reference sequence). CDR3 amino acids: CASSLWGEDTQYF. The DNA for the CDR3 is TGTGCCAGCAGTTTATGGGGGGAAGATACGCAGTATTTT.

The chain recombines TRBV6-5 with TRBJ2-2, with D tentatively TRBD1 (6 bases). Germline CDR1 is MNHEY and CDR2 is SVGAGI. CDR3 length: 18 amino acids. Trimming stripped 5 bases from V and 2 bases from J, with 21 bases between. The CDR3 DNA reads TGTGCCAGCAGTCCATCTTTACCGGGACACCCAAACACCGGGGAGCTGTTTTTT. Residues: CASSPSLPGHPNTGELFF.

Only a few counts were recorded for this clonotype. The rearrangement uses TRBV7-9 and TRBJ1-1; D ambiguous. This CDR3 has 16 amino acids. CDR1 is SEHNR and CDR2 is FQNEAQ in the germline V gene (reference sequence). The V end was cut by 3 bases, the J end by 1 base, with 15 bases between. As DNA, the CDR3 is TGTGCCAGCAGCTTGGACGACAAACCTGAGAACACTGAAGCTTTCTTT. Translating gives CASSLDDKPENTEAFF.

The chain combines TRBV9 with TRBJ2-2; possible D gene TRBD1, 6 bases. This CDR3 is 16 amino acids long. Germline V gene lookup returns CDR1 SGDLS and CDR2 YYNGEE. The V gene lost 3 bases and the J gene lost 0 bases, with 12 bases spanning the gap. CDR3 loop: CASSATGHSNTGELFF. The CDR3 nucleotides read TGTGCCAGCAGCGCAACGGGACACTCGAACACCGGGGAGCTGTTTTTT.

The chain recombines TRBV9 with TRBJ1-2; D possibly corresponds to TRBD1 (6 bases). CDR1 and CDR2 (germline): SGDLS, YYNGEE. V lost 6 bases and J 5 bases, leaving 17 bases between the germline ends. The CDR3 loop spans 14 amino acids. CDR3 nucleotides: TGTGCCAGCACCTATCCGGGACAACCTTATGGCTACACCTTC. Translating gives CASTYPGQPYGYTF.

This clonotype occurred a few times. CDR3 nucleotides: TGTGCCAGCAGAATACAGGGCGGGGGGGAGACCCAGTACTTC. This sequence encodes CASRIQGGGETQYF. The rearrangement joins TRBV6-5 to TRBJ2-5; 8 nucleotides match TRBD2. The CDR3 totals 14 residues. V dropped 6 bases and J dropped 5; count of bases not matched to a gene: 8. Germline assignment: CDR1 MNHEY and CDR2 SVGAGI.

This clonotype was seen more than once but under ten times. The chain links TRBV19 to TRBJ1-5; no reliable D call. CDR3 size: 14 residues. V was pared by 7 bases and J by 0 bases, with 10 bases between. Per germline, CDR1 LNHDA and CDR2 SQIVND (reference sequence). CDR3 sequence: CASTPSHSNQPQHF. The CDR3 coding sequence is TGTGCCAGTACGCCTTCCCATAGCAATCAGCCCCAGCATTTT. Based on the CDR3 plus reference TRBV19 and TRBJ1-5, the full variable domain is DGGITQSPKYLFRKEGQNVTLSCEQNLNHDAMYWYRQDPGQGLRLIYYSQIVNDFQKGDIAEGYSVSREKKESFPLTVTSAQKNPTAFYLCASTPSHSNQPQHFGDGTRLSIL.

On this clonotype: An end of the junction differs from the germline gene, which may be a read error. The chain links TRBV7-2 to TRBJ1-4; the D gene is possibly TRBD1 (6 bases). CDR3 length: 15 amino acids. Per germline, CDR1 SGHTA and CDR2 FQGNSA. CDR3 in DNA: TGTGCCAGCAGCTTGGGGGGGACAACTAATGAAAAACTGCTTTTT. Protein product: CASSLGGTTNEKLLF.

This clonotype has more than one count but fewer than ten. The J gene is TRBJ1-2, the V gene TRBV19, with D possibly being TRBD1 (6 bases). There are 13 residues in the CDR3. Per germline, CDR1 LNHDA and CDR2 SQIVND (reference sequence). V shed 3 bases and J shed 8 bases, with 13 bases lying between them. In nucleotides, the CDR3 is TGTGCCAGTAGTATCTCGGGGGCGCAGGGCTACACCTTC. It translates to CASSISGAQGYTF.

This clonotype has a single count. This clone may be a read error of a much larger clone one base away. The rearrangement joins TRBV7-2 to TRBJ2-1; TRBD2 might be the D (6 bases). Germline loops: CDR1 SGHTA, CDR2 FQGNSA. This CDR3 comprises 13 residues. The CDR3 sequence is CANSLGGEVEQFF. In DNA, the CDR3 is TGTGCCAACAGCTTAGGCGGGGAGGTTGAGCAGTTCTTC.

This rearrangement joins TRBV7-9 to TRBJ2-1; 12 nucleotides match TRBD1. The junction had 9 bases not matched to a gene; V was cut back by 5 bases and J by 1 base. CDR1 is SEHNR and CDR2 is FQNEAQ in the germline V gene (reference sequence). CDR3 length: 18 residues. CDR3 DNA: TGTGCCAGCAGCGACCCTCGGGACAGGGGGCGGTCCTACAATGAGCAGTTCTTC. It encodes CASSDPRDRGRSYNEQFF.

CDR3 sequence: CASSPGQQEETQYF. CDR3 nucleotides: TGTGCCAGCAGCCCGGGACAGCAGGAAGAGACCCAGTACTTC. V gene TRBV5-4 combines with J gene TRBJ2-5; TRBD1 agrees at 7 bases. With V trimmed by 4 bases and J by 3 bases, 6 bases remained unmatched. From germline, CDR1 is SGHNT and CDR2 YYREEE (reference sequence). CDR3 length: 14 residues.

This clonotype was counted between two and nine times. The V gene is TRBV12-3 or TRBV12-4, the J gene TRBJ1-5; D is unclear. The CDR3 length is 12 residues. Trimming pared 1 base from V and 11 bases from J, leaving 9 bases between. Here the CDR3 DNA reads TGTGCCAGCAGTTTAGAGGGTTTGGCCCAGCATTTT. Amino acid sequence: CASSLEGLAQHF.

J is TRBJ1-4 and V is TRBV15; D gene unclear. Germline CDR1 and CDR2: LNHNV and YYDKDF (reference sequence). The CDR3 runs 14 residues. Trimming stripped 0 bases from V and 9 bases from J, with 11 bases between. The DNA of the CDR3 is TGTGCCACCAGCAGAGATCACACCCGTAAAAAACTGTTTTTT. Its translation: CATSRDHTRKKLFF. Full variable domain (remainder filled in from reference TRBV15 and TRBJ1-4): DAMVIQNPRYQVTQFGKPVTLSCSQTLNHNVMYWYQQKSSQAPKLLFHYYDKDFNNEADTPDNFQSRRPNTSFCFLDIRSPGLGDTAMYLCATSRDHTRKKLFFGSGTQLSVL.

V gene TRBV12-3 or TRBV12-4 combines with J gene TRBJ2-5; TRBD2 matches 7 bases. There are 15 residues in the CDR3. J was trimmed by 1 base and V by 7 bases; bases with no gene match: 9. The CDR3 spells CASTAGLGFQETQYF. In DNA form, the CDR3 reads TGTGCCAGCACCGCAGGACTAGGTTTCCAAGAGACCCAGTACTTC.

The chain couples TRBV6-5 to TRBJ1-2, with D unresolved. This CDR3 region has 12 residues. In germline, CDR1 is MNHEY, CDR2 SVGAGI. V lost 5 bases and J lost 6, with 10 bases in between. The CDR3 protein is CASSGFGDGYTF. The CDR3, as DNA: TGTGCCAGCAGTGGATTCGGGGATGGCTACACCTTC.

The chain carries TRBV12-3 or TRBV12-4 and TRBJ2-3; no reliable D call. The V end was cut by 3 bases, the J end by 1 base, with 11 bases between. The CDR3 is made up of 15 amino acids. CDR3 region: CASSFSVSGTDTQYF. CDR3 nucleotide sequence: TGTGCCAGCAGTTTCTCGGTGTCGGGCACAGATACGCAGTATTTT.

This clonotype has ten or more counts. The rearrangement uses TRBV7-6 and TRBJ2-7; 8 bases map to TRBD1. Germline assignment: CDR1 SGHVS and CDR2 FNYEAQ. V was clipped by 3 bases and J by 4 bases; unmatched bases: 8. The CDR3 runs to 15 residues. The CDR3 here is CASSLGTGGWYEQYF. The CDR3 DNA reads TGTGCCAGCAGCTTGGGGACAGGCGGTTGGTACGAGCAGTACTTC.

This clonotype was seen a handful of times. The V and J genes are TRBV12-3 or TRBV12-4 and TRBJ1-1; 7 bases match TRBD1. Trimming took 11 bases from V and 5 from J; bases not matched to a gene: 8. CDR3 length: 12 amino acids. CDR3 residues: CAGSTGSTEAFF. CDR3 coding DNA: TGTGCCGGATCGACAGGGTCAACTGAAGCTTTCTTT.